The clone carrying this TCR beta chain was seen a few times. The entry originates in a study of identical twins. This CDR3 region has 15 residues. V trimming: 0 bases; J trimming: 5 bases; junction bases outside the gene matches: 6. The germline V gene encodes CDR1 PRHDT and CDR2 FYEKMQ (reference sequence). TCRdb re-called the 5' RACE reads with MiXCR, one entry per CDR3 protein. The data contain about 100,000 distinct CDR3 sequences, under 6.5% of them singletons. This TCR was recovered from a woman aged 50 to 60 in good health. The chain uses TRBV13 and TRBJ2-5; 7 nucleotides align to TRBD2. The sequenced sample consisted of memory T cells sorted from blood. The CDR3 nucleotides are TGTGCCAGCAGCTTAGGAGGAGGGCGGGAGGAGACCCAGTACTTC. Translated: CASSLGGGREETQYF.